This T cell receptor beta chain stems from a study of long-term antiretroviral therapy in people with HIV. Study as a whole: There is a gap of about a decade between the earliest samples and the later 2015 immediate-ART recommendation. Study findings and constraints: Transplant-donor-level diversity was not reached after ART, though diversity increased.

Comment on this clone: The antigen is not known.

V dropped 1 base and J dropped 6 bases, with 9 bases sitting between them. The CDR3 length is 14 residues. Germline lookup yields CDR1 SEHNR and CDR2 FQNEAQ (reference sequence). This was the immunoSEQ v3.0 assay at survey level. Clones were read by immunoSEQ multiplex PCR, and TCRdb kept only the in-frame ones, dropping some. The sample has just over 15,000 clones; just under 85% are singletons. This sequence joins TRBV7-9 and TRBJ2-2; TRBD1 is a possible D gene (5 bases). Specimen: unsorted PBMCs, collected just before starting antiretroviral therapy. The clonotype was recovered from a man aged 35 to 55 with HIV. The CDR3 bases are TGTGCCAGCAGCTTAGGATGGGGCCCCGGGGAGCTGTTTTTT. Amino acids: CASSLGWGPGELFF.